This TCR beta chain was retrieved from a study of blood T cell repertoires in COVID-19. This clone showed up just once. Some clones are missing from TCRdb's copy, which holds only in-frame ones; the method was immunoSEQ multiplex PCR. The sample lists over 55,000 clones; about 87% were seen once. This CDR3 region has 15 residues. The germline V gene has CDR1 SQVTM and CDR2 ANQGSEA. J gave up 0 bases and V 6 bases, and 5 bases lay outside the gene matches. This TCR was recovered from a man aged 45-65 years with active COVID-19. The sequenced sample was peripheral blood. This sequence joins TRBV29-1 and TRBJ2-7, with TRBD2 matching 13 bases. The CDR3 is CSVGLAGVSSYEQYF. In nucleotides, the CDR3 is TGCAGCGTCGGACTAGCGGGGGTAAGCTCCTACGAGCAGTACTTC.